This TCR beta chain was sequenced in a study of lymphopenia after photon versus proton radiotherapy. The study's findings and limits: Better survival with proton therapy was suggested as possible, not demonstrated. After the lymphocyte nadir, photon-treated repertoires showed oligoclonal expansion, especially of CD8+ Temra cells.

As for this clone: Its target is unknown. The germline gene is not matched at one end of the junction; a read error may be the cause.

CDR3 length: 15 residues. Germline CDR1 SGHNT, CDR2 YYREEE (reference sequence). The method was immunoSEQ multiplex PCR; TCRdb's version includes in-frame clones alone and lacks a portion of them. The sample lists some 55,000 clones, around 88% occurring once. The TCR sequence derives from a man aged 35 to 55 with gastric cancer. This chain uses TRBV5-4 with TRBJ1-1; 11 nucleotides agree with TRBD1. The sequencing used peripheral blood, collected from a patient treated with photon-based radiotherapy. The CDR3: CAGSSGDRGYTEAFF. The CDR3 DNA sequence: TGTGCCGGCAGCTCTGGGGACAGGGGGTACACTGAAGCTTTCTTT.